This entry is about one T cell receptor (beta chain). This sample stems from a study of OX40 agonist ivuxolimab in advanced cancers. For the study at large: Ivuxolimab, which is an agonistic anti-OX40 (CD134) antibody, was administered to the patients.

Generated by immunoSEQ multiplex PCR, the TCRdb table keeps only in-frame clones and is missing some. The data show approximately 100,000 clones, approximately 86% seen once. The germline V gene encodes CDR1 SGDLS and CDR2 YYNGEE. This CDR3 contains 17 residues. Unmatched junction bases numbered 8, after V lost 0 bases and J lost 0 bases. The clonotype was recovered from an adult with an advanced solid tumor such as melanoma, head and neck, liver or kidney cancer. The chain links TRBV9 to TRBJ1-1, with 7 nucleotides matching TRBD1. Here the sequenced sample was CD4+ or CD8+ T cells sorted from blood, taken in a trial of the OX40 agonist ivuxolimab. The CDR3 region has the DNA TGTGCCAGCAGCGTAGGGACAGGCGGGGAAATGAACACTGAAGCTTTCTTT. It yields the protein CASSVGTGGEMNTEAFF. The variable domain in full, with the rest retrieved from reference TRBV9 and TRBJ1-1, is DSGVTQTPKHLITATGQRVTLRCSPRSGDLSVYWYQQSLDQGLQFLIQYYNGEERAKGNILERFSAQQFPDLHSELNLSSLELGDSALYFCASSVGTGGEMNTEAFFGQGTRLTVV.